The T cell receptor beta chain under discussion was sequenced for a study of Ad26.COV2.S vaccination and SARS-CoV-2 variants. TCRdb's table, derived via immunoSEQ multiplex PCR, lists solely in-frame clones and lacks some. This sample has under 400,000 clones, with roughly 87% found just once. A single count supports this clone. Its antigen is not identified. V dropped 4 bases and J dropped 2; count of bases not matched to a gene: 6. Germline CDR1 SGDLS, CDR2 YYNGEE. This CDR3 is 15 amino acids long. Findings and limits, study-wide: Responses of spike-specific T cells (both CD8+ and CD4+) reportedly showed substantial breadth after vaccination.

Treatment given: approximately 18 received Ad26.COV2.S at low or high dose, single or two shots; 5 received placebo; per-sample allocation not given. Vaccine and placebo recipients were sampled on day 63 after the first injection. The chain joins TRBV9 to TRBJ1-2; TRBD1 aligns across 9 bases. Sequenced here: peripheral blood, sampled in a trial of Ad26.COV2.S vaccine versus placebo. This TCR was sampled from a person aged 18-60 years who received the Ad26.COV2.S COVID-19 vaccine or a placebo. CDR3 coding DNA: TGTGCCAGCAGCCTGTATGACAGGGGGAACTATGGCTACACCTTC. The encoded protein is CASSLYDRGNYGYTF.